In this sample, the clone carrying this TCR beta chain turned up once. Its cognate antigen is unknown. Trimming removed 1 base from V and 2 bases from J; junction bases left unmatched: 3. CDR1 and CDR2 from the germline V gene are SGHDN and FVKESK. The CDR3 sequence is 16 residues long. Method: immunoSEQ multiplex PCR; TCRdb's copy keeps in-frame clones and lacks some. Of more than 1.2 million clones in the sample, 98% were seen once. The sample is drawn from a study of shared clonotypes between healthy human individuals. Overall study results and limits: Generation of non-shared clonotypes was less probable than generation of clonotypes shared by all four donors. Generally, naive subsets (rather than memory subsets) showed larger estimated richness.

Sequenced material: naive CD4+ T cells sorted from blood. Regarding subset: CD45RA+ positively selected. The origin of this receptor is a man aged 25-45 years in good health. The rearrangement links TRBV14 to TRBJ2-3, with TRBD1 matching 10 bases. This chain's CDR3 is CASSQATGGLTDTQYF. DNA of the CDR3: TGTGCCAGCAGCCAAGCGACAGGGGGCCTCACAGATACGCAGTATTTT.